These 23 T cell receptor beta chains came from one sample sequenced in a study of cytomegalovirus exposure and HLA in healthy donors. Researchers ran the PCR with 60 Vbeta and 13 Jbeta primers. Clones were read by immunoSEQ multiplex PCR, and TCRdb kept only the in-frame ones, dropping some. The sample yields roughly 86,000 clones, over 55% seen once. The sequencing sample was made of PBMCs. These TCRs come from a woman aged 45-65 years in good health and CMV-seropositive.

This clone counts as medium-sized. V is TRBV13 and J is TRBJ2-7; TRBD1 matches at 9 bases. Germline V gene data show CDR1 as PRHDT and CDR2 as FYEKMQ (reference sequence). The CDR3 length is 16 residues. V lost 5 bases, J lost 0 bases, and 8 bases stayed unmatched. CDR3 sequence reads: CASSSWDRDSSYEQYF. The CDR3 DNA reads TGTGCCAGCAGCAGTTGGGACAGGGATAGCTCCTACGAGCAGTACTTC.

The chain is built from TRBV5-1 and TRBJ2-7; 8 nucleotides align to TRBD2. The CDR3 contains 15 residues. The germline CDR1 and CDR2 sequences are SGHRS and YFSETQ. V lost 4 bases and J lost 2; bases outside the gene matches: 8. The CDR3 reads CASSLWERGPYEQYF. The CDR3 nucleotides are TGCGCCAGCAGCCTGTGGGAGCGGGGGCCCTACGAGCAGTACTTC. Combining the CDR3 with reference TRBV5-1 and TRBJ2-7 gives the whole variable domain KAGVTQTPRYLIKTRGQQVTLSCSPISGHRSVSWYQQTPGQGLQFLFEYFSETQRNKGNFPGRFSGRQFSNSRSEMNVSTLELGDSALYLCASSLWERGPYEQYFGPGTRLTVT.

The genes are TRBV7-9 and TRBJ2-2; weak D call: TRBD1 (5 bases). Germline loops: CDR1 SEHNR, CDR2 FQNEAQ (reference sequence). This CDR3 is 15 amino acids long. The V end was cut by 5 bases, the J end by 7 bases, with 17 bases between. The DNA for the CDR3 is TGTGCCAGCAGCCCTAATCAGGGCCTGAGCGGGGAGCTGTTTTTT. This encodes CASSPNQGLSGELFF.

The chain couples TRBV2 to TRBJ2-5, with 8 bases that match TRBD2. This CDR3 spans 15 amino acids. Germline values: CDR1 SNHLY, CDR2 FYNNEI. V lost 8 bases and J lost 7; bases outside the gene matches: 15. The CDR3 DNA follows: TGTGCCAGCCGTGCAGGCGGGGGGCCCGTTGGGACCCAGTACTTC. This encodes CASRAGGGPVGTQYF.

This chain uses TRBV4-3 with TRBJ1-6, with 9 bases aligning to TRBD1. This CDR3 is built from 14 residues. Germline V gene sequence: CDR1 LGHNA, CDR2 YSLEER. The ends lost 8 bases at V and 7 bases at J; junction bases unmatched: 6. The CDR3 nucleotides read TGCGCCAGCGGCCCTGGGACAGGGAATTCACCCCTCCACTTT. This translates into CASGPGTGNSPLHF.

The table lists this clone with a count of one. This sequence joins TRBV29-1 and TRBJ2-5; TRBD1 aligns across 7 bases. The CDR3 has 12 residues. V gave up 7 bases and J gave up 7 bases; unmatched junction bases: 9. Germline V gives CDR1 SQVTM, CDR2 ANQGSEA. The CDR3 spells CSAGTARWTQYF. In DNA form, the CDR3 reads TGCAGCGCTGGGACAGCCCGTTGGACCCAGTACTTC.

V and J are TRBV30 and TRBJ1-6, with 9 bases identical to TRBD1. This CDR3 contains 16 residues. V gave up 2 bases and J gave up 12 bases; unmatched junction bases: 14. CDR1 GTSNPN and CDR2 SVGIG come from the germline V gene (reference sequence). CDR3 sequence: CAWSLSGDRVEGPLHF. CDR3 nucleotide sequence: TGTGCCTGGAGTTTATCGGGGGACAGGGTGGAGGGACCCCTCCACTTT. Full variable domain (outside the CDR3, taken from reference TRBV30 and TRBJ1-6): SQTIHQWPATLVQPVGSPLSLECTVEGTSNPNLYWYRQAAGRGLQLLFYSVGIGQISSEVPQNLSASRPQDRQFILSSKKLLLSDSGFYLCAWSLSGDRVEGPLHFGNGTRLTVT.

The V gene is TRBV5-6, the J gene TRBJ1-2; possible D gene TRBD1, 5 bases. This CDR3 comprises 13 residues. V was trimmed by 0 bases and J by 11 bases, leaving 14 bases between them. Germline lookup yields CDR1 SGHDT and CDR2 YYEEEE. The DNA for the CDR3 is TGTGCCAGCAGCTTGGCCGAAGGGGTCGGGTACACCTTC. Translating it yields CASSLAEGVGYTF.

The gene calls are TRBV19 and TRBJ1-5; 7 bases are a match to TRBD1. V was clipped by 3 bases and J by 2 bases; unmatched bases: 1. Germline V gene sequence: CDR1 LNHDA, CDR2 SQIVND (reference sequence). The CDR3 loop spans 14 amino acids. The CDR3: CASSIGQGNQPQHF. The CDR3 DNA sequence: TGTGCCAGTAGTATCGGACAGGGCAATCAGCCCCAGCATTTT.

The V call is TRBV2, the J call TRBJ1-4; a weak D match, TRBD1 (6 bases). The germline CDR1 and CDR2 sequences are SNHLY and FYNNEI. The CDR3 has 16 amino acids. Trimming pared 3 bases from V and 7 bases from J, leaving 18 bases between. CDR3 nucleotide sequence: TGTGCCAGCAGTGAGACAGGTTACCTCGAAATTGAAAAACTGTTTTTT. This translates into CASSETGYLEIEKLFF.

This chain connects TRBV7-9 to TRBJ2-7, with D tentatively TRBD2 (5 bases). The CDR3 runs 14 residues. The V and J ends lost 5 bases and 2 bases respectively, with 13 bases between them. Germline values: CDR1 SEHNR, CDR2 FQNEAQ (reference sequence). CDR3 nucleotides: TGTGCCAGCAGCGAGGTCGAGGGAACCTACGAGCAGTACTTC. This sequence encodes CASSEVEGTYEQYF.

The chain couples TRBV6-5 to TRBJ2-7; perhaps TRBD1 as D (5 bases). Germline CDR1 reads MNHEY; CDR2 reads SVGAGI. Trimming removed 2 bases at V and 1 base at J, with 15 bases between. CDR3 length equals 16 residues. The DNA for the CDR3 is TGTGCCAGCAGTTACGGGTCTTCTGACAGTTCCTACGAGCAGTACTTC. This codes for CASSYGSSDSSYEQYF.

This clone appeared a few times. The chain employs TRBV19 and TRBJ1-1, with D tentatively TRBD1 (5 bases). CDR3 size: 14 residues. V was shortened by 7 bases and J by 5 bases, with 17 bases between the two germline ends. CDR1 is LNHDA and CDR2 is SQIVND in the germline V gene (reference sequence). CDR3 nucleotide sequence: TGTGCCAGTAAGCTCGGCGGGGGATATACTGAAGCTTTCTTT. Protein product: CASKLGGGYTEAFF.

The chain links TRBV5-1 to TRBJ1-2; TRBD1 is a possible D gene (6 bases). Trimming took off 1 base at V and 5 bases at J, with 27 bases between the two ends. There are 19 residues in the CDR3. Germline V lookup: CDR1 SGHRS, CDR2 YFSETQ. CDR3: CASSLLSPTGNMEVYGYTF. CDR3 in DNA: TGCGCCAGCAGCTTGTTAAGTCCCACAGGGAATATGGAGGTGTATGGCTACACCTTC.

The chain links TRBV28 to TRBJ1-2, with D perhaps TRBD1 (5 bases). Per the germline V gene, CDR1 is MDHEN and CDR2 is SYDVKM. The CDR3 covers 17 residues. Trimming took off 2 bases at V and 4 bases at J, with 20 bases between the two ends. CDR3 sequence reads: CASSLTGTGGATYGYTF. In nucleotides, the CDR3 is TGTGCCAGCAGTTTAACGGGAACGGGCGGGGCAACCTATGGCTACACCTTC.

V gene TRBV27 combines with J gene TRBJ1-5, with D perhaps matching TRBD1 (6 bases). CDR1 is MNHEY and CDR2 is SMNVEV in the germline V gene (reference sequence). V lost 4 bases and J 15 bases, leaving 13 bases between the germline ends. The CDR3 runs to 11 residues. CDR3 DNA sequence: TGTGCCAGCAGTTCCCTAGACAGGTTGCATTTT. Amino acid sequence: CASSSLDRLHF.

The V gene is TRBV11-2, the J gene TRBJ2-2; 7 bases are shared with TRBD1. The CDR3 runs 15 residues. Germline assignment: CDR1 SGHAT and CDR2 FQNNGV. The CDR3 DNA follows: TGTGCGACAAGTCATCGGACAGGGAACACCGGGGAGCTGTTTTTT. Its translation: CATSHRTGNTGELFF.

J is TRBJ2-1 and V is TRBV5-4, with a tentative D call TRBD2 (7 bases). CDR1 and CDR2 (germline): SGHNT, YYREEE (reference sequence). CDR3 length: 14 amino acids. The V and J ends lost 10 bases and 5 bases respectively, with 19 bases between them. In DNA form, the CDR3 reads TGTGCCTCTCAATGGGGGGGCGGCGACAATGAGCAGTTCTTC. This gives the protein CASQWGGGDNEQFF.

In this sample, this clone turned up a few times. V gene TRBV11-2 combines with J gene TRBJ1-2, with TRBD1 matching over 12 bases. Trimming at V came to 4 bases and at J to 7 bases, leaving 7 bases not matched to a gene. CDR1 is SGHAT and CDR2 is FQNNGV in the germline V gene. The CDR3 is 15 residues long. This CDR3 reads CASSSPRGQGAGYTF. For the CDR3, the DNA is TGTGCCAGCAGCTCCCCTAGGGGACAGGGGGCTGGCTACACCTTC. The full variable domain, completed using reference TRBV11-2 and TRBJ1-2, is EAGVAQSPRYKIIEKRQSVAFWCNPISGHATLYWYQQILGQGPKLLIQFQNNGVVDDSQLPKDRFSAERLKGVDSTLKIQPAKLEDSAVYLCASSSPRGQGAGYTFGSGTRLTVV.

This clone was counted a single time. The V call is TRBV4-3, the J call TRBJ2-5; D uncertain. The J call may not be correct, given that the DNA end is closer to TRBJ2-7. Germline V lookup: CDR1 LGHNA, CDR2 YSLEER. This CDR3 spans 20 amino acids. CDR3 sequence: CASSQDLLGVDPDSGYEQYF. In DNA, the CDR3 is TGCGCCAGCAGCCAAGATCTTTTGGGCGTAGACCCTGATAGTGGGTACGAGCAGTACTTC.

CDR3 in amino acids: CASSPRTNEKLFF. The DNA of the CDR3 is TGTGCCAGCTCACCCCGAACTAATGAAAAACTGTTTTTT. The chain carries TRBV18 and TRBJ1-4; D remains unclear. The CDR3 runs to 13 residues. CDR1 KGHSH and CDR2 LQKENI come from the germline V gene. The ends were cut back, 3 bases at V and 1 base at J, with 3 bases in the middle.

The chain has TRBV18 and TRBJ2-3; 11 bases align to TRBD2. Germline loops: CDR1 KGHSH, CDR2 LQKENI. Trimming cost V 0 bases and J 6 bases; bases outside gene matches: 2. This CDR3 comprises 15 residues. The CDR3 spells CASSPPSSGGDTQYF. In DNA form, the CDR3 reads TGTGCCAGCTCACCACCGTCTAGCGGGGGGGATACGCAGTATTTT.

This chain joins TRBV28 and TRBJ1-6, with TRBD1 identical over 12 bases. The CDR3 sequence is 16 residues long. The germline gives CDR1 MDHEN, CDR2 SYDVKM. Germline trimming cut 3 bases from V and 10 bases from J; bases unmatched to any gene: 7. CDR3 nucleotide sequence: TGTGCCAGCAGTTTTGGGGACAGGGGGCTTGGCTCACCCCTCCACTTT. Translated, it gives CASSFGDRGLGSPLHF. The variable domain in full, completed from reference TRBV28 and TRBJ1-6, reads DVKVTQSSRYLVKRTGEKVFLECVQDMDHENMFWYRQDPGLGLRLIYFSYDVKMKEKGDIPEGYSVSREKKERFSLILESASTNQTSMYLCASSFGDRGLGSPLHFGNGTRLTVT.